The T cell receptor beta chain under discussion was sequenced for a study of blood T cell repertoires in COVID-19. The protocol was immunoSEQ multiplex PCR, while the TCRdb copy is restricted to in-frame clones and leaves out a portion. Of approximately 50,000 clones listed, 86% are singletons. Germline assignment: CDR1 MNHEY and CDR2 SVGAGI. This CDR3 has 15 residues. Germline trimming cut 5 bases from V and 2 bases from J; bases unmatched to any gene: 3. This chain uses TRBV6-5 with TRBJ2-6, with 7 bases that match TRBD1. The sequence was collected from a human donor in a cohort sampled during active COVID-19. Sequencing used peripheral blood. For the CDR3, the DNA is TGTGCCAGCAGTCTTACAGGGGCTGGGGCCAACGTCCTGACTTTC. Its translation: CASSLTGAGANVLTF.